This T cell receptor beta chain was captured in a study of shared clonotypes between healthy human individuals. Donors had no recently reported acute infections or vaccinations and were HIV-negative. This CDR3 contains 16 residues. The germline CDR1 and CDR2 sequences are MGHRA and YSYEKL. The V and J ends lost 3 bases and 5 bases, in that order; junction bases with no gene match: 10. Sequencing used immunoSEQ multiplex PCR; TCRdb keeps in-frame clones, though not all of them. The table includes some 2,000,000 clones, 95% detected once. Findings and limits, study-wide: Clonotype sharing across a few donors was observed for 4.5% to 6.5% of naive CD4 clonotypes. Generation of non-shared clonotypes was less probable than generation of clonotypes shared by all four donors.

A word on this clone: Its target is not known.

The sequence came from a young man in good health. Sequencing used naive CD4+ T cells sorted from blood. The subset here: CD45RA+ positively selected. V is TRBV4-1 and J is TRBJ2-1; the match to TRBD2 covers 7 bases. This chain's CDR3 is CASSQPLRGGDNEQFF. CDR3 DNA sequence: TGCGCCAGCAGCCAGCCCCTGCGGGGAGGGGACAATGAGCAGTTCTTC.